What follows are 10 T cell receptor beta chains derived from one specimen sequenced in a study of blood T cell repertoires in COVID-19. Data came from immunoSEQ multiplex PCR; TCRdb stores just in-frame clones and leaves some out. The data contain hundreds of thousands of clones, about 89% of them singletons. The sample taken for sequencing was PBMCs or T cells enriched from blood (not recorded which). The source of these receptors is a man between 40 and 49 years old in a cohort exposed to, infected with or recovered from COVID-19 (not recorded which).

The chain uses TRBV11-2 and TRBJ2-1; 9 nucleotides align to TRBD2. The ends lost 0 bases at V and 11 bases at J; junction bases unmatched: 8. Germline V CDR1 and CDR2: SGHAT, FQNNGV. The CDR3 runs 15 residues. DNA of the CDR3: TGTGCCAGCAGCTTAGAGCCTGCGGGAGGGCCCCAGCAGTTCTTC. As protein: CASSLEPAGGPQQFF.

The chain is built from TRBV21-1 and TRBJ2-3; the table calls TRBD2, which could not be checked here. TRBV21-1 is a pseudogene segment. The CDR3 contains 17 residues. For the CDR3, the DNA is TGTGCCAGCAGCAAATCCGCGGGAGGCGTACTCACAGATACGCAGTATTTT. Its translation is CASSKSAGGVLTDTQYF.

To note about this clone: Other DNA sequences in this sample translate to the same CDR3. The chain recombines TRBV5-1 with TRBJ1-1; tentatively, D is TRBD1 (6 bases). The CDR3 consists of 15 residues. The V gene lost 0 bases and the J gene lost 1 base, with 10 bases spanning the gap. Germline CDR1 reads SGHRS; CDR2 reads YFSETQ. The CDR3 protein is CASSLVGGANTEAFF. Written as DNA, the CDR3 is TGCGCCAGCAGCTTGGTAGGGGGTGCGAACACTGAAGCTTTCTTT.

For the CDR3, the DNA is TGTGCCAGCAGTCTCTCCCCTGCGCTGTATGGCTACACCTTC. The encoded protein is CASSLSPALYGYTF. The chain combines TRBV6-5 with TRBJ1-2; D gene unclear. V lost 5 bases to trimming and J lost 5 bases, with 15 bases between them. Germline V gives CDR1 MNHEY, CDR2 SVGAGI. CDR3 length equals 14 residues.

The rearrangement uses TRBV5-1 and TRBJ1-3; the D is unclear. There are 15 residues in the CDR3. V lost 4 bases and J 1 base, leaving 12 bases between the germline ends. Germline V CDR1 and CDR2: SGHRS, YFSETQ. DNA of the CDR3: TGCGCCAGCAGCCCGACTGGCGCGTCTGGAAACACCATATATTTT. This translates into CASSPTGASGNTIYF.

CDR3 region: CASSHPRGRGSDEQFF. CDR3 nucleotides: TGTGCCAGCAGCCACCCACGCGGGAGGGGGTCGGATGAGCAGTTCTTC. J is TRBJ2-1 and V is TRBV7-9; 9 nucleotides line up with TRBD2. J was trimmed by 8 bases and V by 5 bases; bases with no gene match: 13. The CDR3 is 16 residues long. CDR1 is SEHNR and CDR2 is FQNEAQ in the germline V gene (reference sequence).

The chain couples TRBV19 to TRBJ2-3; 9 bases align to TRBD2. V was pared by 6 bases and J by 2 bases, with 12 bases of the junction left unmatched. The CDR3 totals 17 residues. Germline lookup yields CDR1 LNHDA and CDR2 SQIVND (reference sequence). The CDR3 loop reads CASSMGLGGRATDTQYF. The CDR3 region has the DNA TGTGCCAGTAGCATGGGGCTAGGCGGGAGGGCCACAGATACGCAGTATTTT.

J is TRBJ2-2 and V is TRBV6-6; TRBD2 is a possible D gene (6 bases). CDR3 length: 13 amino acids. The germline CDR1 and CDR2 sequences are MNHNY and SVGAGI (reference sequence). The V end lost 4 bases, the J end lost 7 bases, and 10 bases lay between the germline ends. The CDR3 is CASSSGARGELFF. DNA for the CDR3: TGTGCCAGCAGTTCGGGAGCCCGCGGGGAGCTGTTTTTT.

The chain recombines TRBV10-3 with TRBJ2-3; 7 bases match TRBD2. V shed 3 bases, J shed 0 bases, and the junction held 3 bases outside the gene matches. CDR3 length: 15 amino acids. The germline gives CDR1 ENHRY, CDR2 SYGVKD. CDR3 DNA: TGTGCCATCAGTGATGGGACTACCAGCACAGATACGCAGTATTTT. This encodes CAISDGTTSTDTQYF.

On this clone itself: Distinct nucleotide sequences in the sample also encode this CDR3. The V call is TRBV3-1 (or the pseudogene TRBV3-2), the J call TRBJ1-2; D gene uncertain. V shed 1 base and J shed 5 bases, with 2 bases lying between them. The CDR3 is 11 amino acids. Germline V lookup: CDR1 LGHDT, CDR2 YNNKEL (reference sequence). The CDR3 DNA sequence: TGTGCCAGCAGCCAAGCGTATGGCTACACCTTC. This gives the protein CASSQAYGYTF.